The 30 T cell receptor beta chains in this list originate from one sample, sequenced in a study of blood T cell repertoires in COVID-19 (TCRdb year 2020). Libraries were built with the immunoSEQ multiplex PCR assay. TCRdb retrieved this table from immuneACCESS and kept in-frame rearrangements only. Not all clones are present; in checked studies, unresolved V genes account for under half, and no reason is known for the remainder. The sample table holds 210,000 or so clones, of which roughly four fifths were seen once. Clones ranked in the top ten supply 7.6% of the sample. Specimen: peripheral blood. The receptors here all came from a woman between 45 and 65 years old with active or convalescent COVID-19.

The chain uses TRBV20-1 and TRBJ2-5, with unresolved D. The germline V and J ends were trimmed by 3 bases and 5 bases, with 10 bases remaining between them. The germline V gene encodes CDR1 DFQATT and CDR2 SNEGSKA (reference sequence). This CDR3 contains 12 residues. CDR3 DNA sequence: TGCAGTGCTAGTTTGAGTTCGGAGACCCAGTACTTC. It encodes CSASLSSETQYF.

This clone was detected only once. This chain uses TRBV29-1 with TRBJ2-1, with 13 nucleotides matching TRBD2. J gave up 4 bases and V 7 bases, and 10 bases lay outside the gene matches. CDR1 is SQVTM, CDR2 ANQGSEA, per germline. The CDR3 consists of 16 residues. The CDR3 coding sequence is TGCAGCGCCTCGGGACTAGCGGGGAACGTTTACAATGAGCAGTTCTTC. Its protein product is CSASGLAGNVYNEQFF.

The gene calls are TRBV3-1 (or the pseudogene TRBV3-2) and TRBJ1-6; TRBD1 might be the D (5 bases). Germline CDR1 LGHDT, CDR2 YNNKEL (reference sequence). This CDR3 comprises 15 residues. V was trimmed by 4 bases and J by 3 bases, leaving 10 bases between them. The CDR3 DNA reads as TGTGCCAGCAGCCGGTCGCAGGGCTATAATTCACCCCTCCACTTT. As protein: CASSRSQGYNSPLHF.

The rearrangement links TRBV7-9 to TRBJ1-1, with D unresolved. This CDR3 has 14 residues. Germline assignment: CDR1 SEHNR and CDR2 FQNEAQ (reference sequence). V gave up 5 bases and J gave up 1 base, with 11 bases separating them. CDR3 DNA: TGTGCCAGCAGCCCCTATCTCGAGAACACTGAAGCTTTCTTT. Encoded protein: CASSPYLENTEAFF. Using reference TRBV7-9 and TRBJ1-1 for the parts outside the CDR3, the full variable domain is DTGVSQNPRHKITKRGQNVTFRCDPISEHNRLYWYRQTLGQGPEFLTYFQNEAQLEKSRLLSDRFSAERPKGSFSTLEIQRTEQGDSAMYLCASSPYLENTEAFFGQGTRLTVV.

The chain joins TRBV25-1 to TRBJ2-2; 10 bases line up with TRBD2. Germline lookup yields CDR1 MGHDK and CDR2 SYGVNS. Trimming cost V 2 bases and J 6 bases; bases outside gene matches: 9. The CDR3 is 17 amino acids. The CDR3 nucleotides are TGTGCCAGCAGTGAAAAACCTCTAGCGGGGGCCGCCGGGGAGCTGTTTTTT. Amino acids: CASSEKPLAGAAGELFF.

The chain carries TRBV5-1 and TRBJ1-2; D is uncertain. The CDR3 has 17 amino acids. CDR1 and CDR2 (germline): SGHRS, YFSETQ. The germline V and J ends were trimmed by 3 bases and 5 bases, with 23 bases remaining between them. The CDR3 region has the DNA TGCGCCAGCAGCTCTGGAGTGGCAGACGTGGTAGGATATGGCTACACCTTC. It is translated as CASSSGVADVVGYGYTF.

The sample holds one count of this clone. This rearrangement joins TRBV5-1 to TRBJ2-3; no definite D call. Germline V gene data show CDR1 as SGHRS and CDR2 as YFSETQ. Trimming removed 4 bases from V and 6 bases from J, with 15 bases in between. The CDR3 has 14 residues. The CDR3 region is CASSPRLYEDTQYF. DNA for the CDR3: TGCGCCAGCAGCCCACGACTGTACGAGGATACGCAGTATTTT.

The rearrangement joins TRBV5-1 to TRBJ2-3, with a weak D call TRBD1 (6 bases). The CDR3 runs to 14 residues. V dropped 4 bases and J dropped 3 bases, with 12 bases sitting between them. From germline, CDR1 is SGHRS and CDR2 YFSETQ. The CDR3 region has the DNA TGCGCCAGCAGCCTGACAAGGGGGACAGATACGCAGTATTTT. Its protein product is CASSLTRGTDTQYF. The full variable domain, in which reference TRBV5-1 and TRBJ2-3 provide the parts outside the CDR3, is KAGVTQTPRYLIKTRGQQVTLSCSPISGHRSVSWYQQTPGQGLQFLFEYFSETQRNKGNFPGRFSGRQFSNSRSEMNVSTLELGDSALYLCASSLTRGTDTQYFGPGTRLTVL.

CDR3 loop: CASSLMGQGAVGYTF. Here the CDR3 DNA reads TGTGCCAGCAGCCTGATGGGACAGGGGGCGGTAGGCTACACCTTC. The chain has TRBV3-1 (or the pseudogene TRBV3-2) and TRBJ1-2; 12 bases map to TRBD1. V shed 4 bases and J 8 bases; nucleotides not matched to a gene: 8. Germline V gives CDR1 LGHDT, CDR2 YNNKEL (reference sequence). CDR3 size: 15 residues.

This clone has only a few counts. This chain joins TRBV7-9 and TRBJ2-5; 8 bases agree with TRBD1. CDR3 size: 16 residues. V dropped 1 base and J dropped 2; count of bases not matched to a gene: 6. The germline gives CDR1 SEHNR, CDR2 FQNEAQ (reference sequence). The CDR3, as DNA: TGTGCCAGCAGCTTAGGGCGCTGGACAGGGCAAGAGACCCAGTACTTC. It codes for CASSLGRWTGQETQYF.

DNA for the CDR3: TGTGCCAGCAGCGCAGACAGGGTGACGGCTGAAGCTTTCTTT. This encodes CASSADRVTAEAFF. The rearrangement joins TRBV9 to TRBJ1-1; 7 nucleotides match TRBD1. Germline V lookup: CDR1 SGDLS, CDR2 YYNGEE. The CDR3 consists of 14 residues. The ends lost 3 bases at V and 6 bases at J; junction bases unmatched: 8.

The chain uses TRBV28 and TRBJ1-6; D unresolved. With 8 bases removed from V and 7 bases from J, the gap between germline ends came to 21 bases. Germline-derived CDR1 and CDR2 are MDHEN and SYDVKM. This CDR3 spans 16 amino acids. Here the CDR3 reads CASLGRGRGKNSPLHF. CDR3 DNA sequence: TGTGCCAGCCTGGGTCGGGGAAGAGGTAAAAATTCACCCCTCCACTTT. The whole variable domain, filled in from reference TRBV28 and TRBJ1-6, reads DVKVTQSSRYLVKRTGEKVFLECVQDMDHENMFWYRQDPGLGLRLIYFSYDVKMKEKGDIPEGYSVSREKKERFSLILESASTNQTSMYLCASLGRGRGKNSPLHFGNGTRLTVT.

This chain connects TRBV5-1 to TRBJ1-5; D may be TRBD1 (5 bases). Looked up from germline, CDR1 is SGHRS and CDR2 is YFSETQ. The CDR3 is 15 amino acids. Trimming pared 0 bases from V and 3 bases from J, leaving 10 bases between. The CDR3 DNA sequence: TGCGCCAGCAGCTTGGACGGCAGGGACAATCAGCCCCAGCATTTT. Its protein is CASSLDGRDNQPQHF.

The chain joins TRBV19 to TRBJ2-2; D remains unclear. Between the trimmed V and J ends, which lost 8 bases and 2 bases, there was a span of 9 bases. CDR3 size: 13 residues. CDR1 and CDR2 from the germline V gene are LNHDA and SQIVND (reference sequence). CDR3 nucleotides: TGTGCCAGTGGGCCAGGAAACACCGGGGAGCTGTTTTTT. Amino acids: CASGPGNTGELFF.

V gene TRBV2 combines with J gene TRBJ2-2; maybe TRBD1 (6 bases). CDR3 size: 17 residues. The germline gives CDR1 SNHLY, CDR2 FYNNEI. With 3 bases removed from V and 0 bases from J, the gap between germline ends came to 14 bases. The CDR3 DNA sequence: TGTGCCAGCAGTGAGTTCCGGGACAAAGCGAACACCGGGGAGCTGTTTTTT. Its translation is CASSEFRDKANTGELFF.

The chain combines TRBV11-2 with TRBJ1-2; D is undetermined. From germline, CDR1 is SGHAT and CDR2 FQNNGV. CDR3 length: 12 amino acids. V was cut by 1 base and J by 6 bases, with 6 bases left in between. The CDR3: CASSLVSHGYTF. CDR3 in DNA: TGTGCCAGCAGCTTAGTGTCTCATGGCTACACCTTC.

This clone was observed a handful of times. This chain connects TRBV7-9 to TRBJ1-1; possibly TRBD1 for D (5 bases). The germline gives CDR1 SEHNR, CDR2 FQNEAQ (reference sequence). Trimming left V 0 bases short and J 0 bases short, with 5 bases between. This CDR3 has 14 amino acids. CDR3 bases: TGTGCCAGCAGCTTAGCGGGGCTGAACACTGAAGCTTTCTTT. Protein: CASSLAGLNTEAFF.

The chain uses TRBV28 and TRBJ1-6, with TRBD1 matching 7 bases. Per the germline V gene, CDR1 is MDHEN and CDR2 is SYDVKM. This CDR3 spans 12 amino acids. V lost 5 bases to trimming and J lost 11 bases; unmatched junction nucleotides: 3. The CDR3 nucleotides are TGTGCCAGCAGTGGGGACAGTCCACCCCTCCACTTT. Its translation: CASSGDSPPLHF.

This chain joins TRBV6-5 and TRBJ1-4; tentative D call: TRBD1 (5 bases). This CDR3 is 14 amino acids long. Per germline, CDR1 MNHEY and CDR2 SVGAGI. Trimming pared 0 bases from V and 4 bases from J, leaving 6 bases between. CDR3 sequence (DNA): TGTGCCAGCAGTTACTCGGGGGGTAATGAAAAACTGTTTTTT. This translates into CASSYSGGNEKLFF.

This clone was observed a handful of times. The chain employs TRBV20-1 and TRBJ2-1; D is perhaps TRBD1 (6 bases). The CDR3 runs to 12 residues. V dropped 6 bases and J dropped 5 bases, with 11 bases sitting between them. From germline, CDR1 is DFQATT and CDR2 SNEGSKA (reference sequence). CDR3 sequence: CSASGQNNEQFF. The DNA for the CDR3 is TGCAGTGCCAGTGGACAGAACAATGAGCAGTTCTTC.

The rearrangement uses TRBV2 and TRBJ1-1, with TRBD1 as a possible D gene (5 bases). Per germline, CDR1 SNHLY and CDR2 FYNNEI. The CDR3 loop spans 14 amino acids. V was clipped by 2 bases and J by 0 bases, with 7 bases between them. The CDR3 loop is CASSEHRLNTEAFF. The CDR3 nucleotides are TGTGCCAGCAGTGAACACAGGTTGAACACTGAAGCTTTCTTT. The whole variable domain, remainder taken from reference TRBV2 and TRBJ1-1, is EPEVTQTPSHQVTQMGQEVILRCVPISNHLYFYWYRQILGQKVEFLVSFYNNEISEKSEIFDDQFSVERPDGSNFTLKIRSTKLEDSAMYFCASSEHRLNTEAFFGQGTRLTVV.

This clone is medium-sized (0.01 to 0.1%) within its sample. The chain employs TRBV7-9 and TRBJ1-5; possibly TRBD1 for D (6 bases). Trimming left V 5 bases short and J 4 bases short, with 9 bases between. This CDR3 contains 13 residues. Germline loops: CDR1 SEHNR, CDR2 FQNEAQ (reference sequence). The CDR3 DNA reads TGTGCCAGCAGCAGGGACATTAATCAGCCCCAGCATTTT. Its translation: CASSRDINQPQHF.

Here the CDR3 DNA reads TGTGCCAGCAGTCTCGGGGGATCTGGGGCCAACGTCCTGACTTTC. As protein: CASSLGGSGANVLTF. This chain joins TRBV6-4 and TRBJ2-6, with D possibly matching TRBD2 (6 bases). The germline V gene has CDR1 MRHNA and CDR2 SNTAGT. The CDR3 consists of 15 residues. V was clipped by 5 bases and J by 1 base, with 9 bases between them.

The chain employs TRBV7-9 and TRBJ1-6; D is perhaps TRBD1 (6 bases). Trimming took 11 bases from V and 5 from J, leaving 13 bases between them. CDR3 length equals 13 residues. Germline V gene lookup returns CDR1 SEHNR and CDR2 FQNEAQ (reference sequence). The DNA for the CDR3 is TGTGCCGCTGAGAACAGGGATAATTCACCCCTCCACTTT. Protein sequence: CAAENRDNSPLHF.

This clone was seen a handful of times. The chain combines TRBV7-5 with TRBJ2-3; the table's D call, TRBD2, was not checked against the DNA. TRBV7-5 represents a pseudogene. The CDR3 runs to 18 residues. Here the CDR3 reads CVRSPGTSGQNLTDTQYF. In DNA, the CDR3 is TGTGTCAGAAGCCCCGGGACTAGCGGGCAGAACCTCACAGATACGCAGTATTTT.

The chain couples TRBV12-3 or TRBV12-4 to TRBJ1-2; a possible D gene is TRBD1 (5 bases). Between the trimmed V and J ends, which lost 6 bases and 5 bases, there was a span of 10 bases. This CDR3 is 12 amino acids long. In DNA, the CDR3 is TGTGCCAGCAGCAAGGGGATTTATGGCTACACCTTC. This sequence encodes CASSKGIYGYTF.

This chain connects TRBV29-1 to TRBJ2-4; 7 bases fit TRBD2. The trim removed 4 bases at V and 5 bases at J, leaving 5 bases unmatched. The CDR3 has 13 amino acids. Germline CDR1 and CDR2: SQVTM and ANQGSEA. CDR3 loop: CSVGDLAENIQYF. CDR3 nucleotides: TGCAGCGTTGGGGACCTAGCGGAAAACATTCAGTACTTC. Drawing the rest from reference TRBV29-1 and TRBJ2-4, the complete variable domain is SAVISQKPSRDICQRGTSLTIQCQVDSQVTMMFWYRQQPGQSLTLIATANQGSEATYESGFVIDKFPISRPNLTFSTLTVSNMSPEDSSIYLCSVGDLAENIQYFGAGTRLSVL.

Written as DNA, the CDR3 is TGTGCCAGCATGGGGGCCGGAGTATTATACGAGCAGTACGTC. Translated, it gives CASMGAGVLYEQYV. The chain joins TRBV28 to TRBJ2-7, with a tentative D call TRBD1 (6 bases). Deletions cut 7 bases from V and 4 bases from J, with 17 bases between. This CDR3 has 14 residues. The germline V gene has CDR1 MDHEN and CDR2 SYDVKM.

The J gene is TRBJ1-1, the V gene TRBV28, with a possible D match to TRBD1 (5 bases). The CDR3 has 14 residues. V shed 7 bases and J shed 1 base, with 13 bases lying between them. Germline V gene data show CDR1 as MDHEN and CDR2 as SYDVKM. The CDR3 region has the DNA TGTGCCAGCATCCTTGGGGCCAGGAACACTGAAGCTTTCTTT. This gives the protein CASILGARNTEAFF. Based on the CDR3 plus reference TRBV28 and TRBJ1-1, the full variable domain is DVKVTQSSRYLVKRTGEKVFLECVQDMDHENMFWYRQDPGLGLRLIYFSYDVKMKEKGDIPEGYSVSREKKERFSLILESASTNQTSMYLCASILGARNTEAFFGQGTRLTVV.

The chain combines TRBV5-5 with TRBJ1-6; 10 positions agree with TRBD1. With 3 bases clipped from V and 4 bases from J, the junction kept 10 bases outside the gene matches. CDR1 and CDR2 from the germline V gene are SGHKS and YYEKEE (reference sequence). The CDR3 is made up of 18 amino acids. CDR3: CASSWDRGSTFYNSPLHF. In DNA, the CDR3 is TGTGCCAGCAGCTGGGACAGGGGATCAACTTTTTATAATTCACCCCTCCACTTT.